This T cell receptor (beta chain) came from a study of T cells in tuberculosis. Sorting used thawed, overnight-rested PBMC stained with anti-CD3, a viability dye and GMM-loaded CD1B tetramer. The lipid loaded on the CD1B tetramers was C32 glucose monomycolate from Rhodococcus equi. With 4 bases clipped from V and 7 bases from J, the junction kept 9 bases outside the gene matches. Germline CDR1 and CDR2: SGHTA and FQGNSA. The CDR3 runs to 16 residues. Generated by immunoSEQ multiplex PCR, the TCRdb table keeps only in-frame clones and is missing some. The sample has about 54,000 clones, 88% seen once. Sample: CD1b-GMM tetramer-negative cells sorted from PBMCs. The chain has TRBV7-2 and TRBJ1-6; TRBD1 aligns across 8 bases. The clonotype comes from an adult woman with latent tuberculosis. This chain's CDR3 is CASSYLGTGKNSPLHF. Here the CDR3 DNA reads TGTGCCAGCAGCTACCTTGGGACAGGCAAAAATTCACCCCTCCACTTT.